The 5 T cell receptor delta chains below all came from one sample that was sequenced in a study of delta chain sequences of gamma delta T cells. TCRdb re-called the 5' RACE reads with CATT. The data show 350 to 550 delta-chain clones, around 43% seen once. Sequences were obtained from either unsorted cells or a sorted T cell fraction (not recorded which). The receptors stem from a human donor in good health.

A word on this clone: A read error may be the cause here, since a much bigger clone is one base away. Different DNA sequences within this sample yield the same CDR3. This chain uses TRDV1 with TRDJ1; D is possibly TRDD3 (6 bases). This CDR3 contains 22 residues. Germline values: CDR1 TSWWSYY, CDR2 QGS. The CDR3 loop is CAQTPLQPQTLLGGMYTDKLIF. For the CDR3, the DNA is TGTGCCCAAACCCCCCTTCAACCCCAGACTCTACTTGGGGGCATGTACACCGATAAACTCATCTTT.

Regarding this clone: A far larger clone is one nucleotide away, so this likely arose from a read error. J is TRDJ1 and V is TRDV2; unclear D gene. The CDR3 consists of 14 residues. Germline V CDR1 and CDR2: GEAIGNYY, EKD. The CDR3 region has the DNA TGTGCCTGTGACACAGTCCAGTACACCGGTAAACTCATCTTT. Protein sequence: CACDTVQYTGKLIF.

By proportion, this clone is large. The chain joins TRDV1 to TRDJ1; D remains unclear. Trimming left V 4 bases short and J 8 bases short, with 41 bases between. Germline V gene data show CDR1 as TSWWSYY and CDR2 as QGS. The CDR3 contains 22 residues. The CDR3 DNA sequence: TGTGCTCTTGGGGGCCCCTTTAGGGCCCAATATTACGGGGCCGAGGACTACCCAAAACTCATCTTT. Its translation: CALGGPFRAQYYGAEDYPKLIF.

The chain has TRDV2 and TRDJ1; perhaps TRDD3 as D (6 bases). CDR1 GEAIGNYY and CDR2 EKD come from the germline V gene. Trimming took 0 bases from V and 3 from J, leaving 16 bases between them. The CDR3 loop spans 16 amino acids. The CDR3 spells CACDTVGARIPDKLIF. The DNA of the CDR3 is TGTGCCTGTGACACCGTGGGGGCCCGCATACCCGATAAACTCATCTTT.

The chain links TRDV2 to TRDJ3; perhaps TRDD3 as D (5 bases). The V and J ends lost 0 bases and 0 bases respectively, with 11 bases between them. Per germline, CDR1 GEAIGNYY and CDR2 EKD. This CDR3 has 18 residues. The CDR3 here is CACDTAGSSSWDTRQMFF. For the CDR3, the DNA is TGTGCCTGTGACACCGCGGGATCTAGCTCCTGGGACACCCGACAGATGTTTTTC.